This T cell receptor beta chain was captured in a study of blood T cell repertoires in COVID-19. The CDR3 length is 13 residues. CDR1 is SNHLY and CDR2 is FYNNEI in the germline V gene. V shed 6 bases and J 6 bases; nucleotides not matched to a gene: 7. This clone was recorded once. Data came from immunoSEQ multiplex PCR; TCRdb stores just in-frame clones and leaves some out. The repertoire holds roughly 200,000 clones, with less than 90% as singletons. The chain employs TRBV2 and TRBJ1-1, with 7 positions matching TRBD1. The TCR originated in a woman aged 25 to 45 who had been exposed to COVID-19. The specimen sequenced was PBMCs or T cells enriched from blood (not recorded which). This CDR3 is CASRSTGVAEAFF. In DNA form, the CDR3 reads TGTGCCAGCAGATCCACAGGGGTCGCTGAAGCTTTCTTT.